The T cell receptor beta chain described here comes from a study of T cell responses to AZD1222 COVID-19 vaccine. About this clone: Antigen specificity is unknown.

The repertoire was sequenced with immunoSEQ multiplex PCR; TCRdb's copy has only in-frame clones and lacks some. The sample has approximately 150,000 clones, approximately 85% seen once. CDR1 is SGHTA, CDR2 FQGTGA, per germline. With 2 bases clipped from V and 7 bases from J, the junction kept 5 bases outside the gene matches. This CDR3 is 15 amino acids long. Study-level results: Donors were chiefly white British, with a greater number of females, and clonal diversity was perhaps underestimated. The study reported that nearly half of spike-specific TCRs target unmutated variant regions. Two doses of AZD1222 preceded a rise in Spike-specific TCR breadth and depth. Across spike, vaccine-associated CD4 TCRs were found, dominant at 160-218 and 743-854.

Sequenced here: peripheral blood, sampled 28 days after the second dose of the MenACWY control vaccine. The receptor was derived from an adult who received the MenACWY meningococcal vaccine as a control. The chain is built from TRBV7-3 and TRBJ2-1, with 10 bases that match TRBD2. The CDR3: CASSLLSGRGNEQFF. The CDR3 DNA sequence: TGTGCCAGCAGCTTACTCAGCGGGAGGGGTAATGAGCAGTTCTTC.